This section outlines one T cell receptor beta chain sequence together with its context. As yet, its antigen is unknown. Both 60 Vbeta primers and 13 Jbeta primers went into the PCR. Libraries were prepared by immunoSEQ multiplex PCR; TCRdb keeps only in-frame clonotypes and omits some of them. The sample lists approximately 140,000 clones, 65% to 90% occurring once. This specimen belongs to a study of cytomegalovirus exposure and HLA in healthy donors. Study-wide results and caveats: Follow-up analysis seemed to connect common viral pathogens with several of the most significant clusters identified.

The germline gives CDR1 SGHKS, CDR2 YYEKEE (reference sequence). CDR3 length: 13 residues. V shed 3 bases and J shed 4 bases, with 10 bases lying between them. The sequence was obtained from a man aged 18 to 30 in good health and CMV-seronegative. The gene calls are TRBV5-5 and TRBJ2-5; D call uncertain. Sequenced sample: PBMCs. The CDR3 loop is CASSSIPGETQYF. The DNA for the CDR3 is TGTGCCAGCAGCTCAATACCAGGAGAGACCCAGTACTTC.